These T cell receptor beta chains were read from a single sample in a study of T cells after yellow fever vaccination. TCRdb re-analysed the 5' RACE reads in MiXCR, keeping a single row per CDR3 protein. The sample carries around 63,000 distinct CDR3 sequences, 6.5% to 9% recorded once. The sequences come from CD8+ T cells sorted from PBMCs, collected 15 days after the yellow fever booster vaccination. Receptors originate from a man between 25 and 39 years old who received the YFV17D yellow fever vaccine. CDR3s include the opening cysteine and the closing phenylalanine or tryptophan. The order of the fields is clone size, J gene, V gene, D gene, CDR3 DNA, CDR3 protein. A D gene is named only where the DNA matches it firmly. Clone size, where shown, is once, few, many, or a class for clones that have expanded.

clone size: .; J gene: TRBJ2-3; V gene: TRBV9; D gene: TRBD2; CDR3 DNA: TGTGCCAGCAGCGTGACTAGCGGACCCACAGATACGCAGTATTTT; CDR3 protein: CASSVTSGPTDTQYF
clone size: many; J gene: TRBJ2-7; V gene: TRBV7-2; D gene: .; CDR3 DNA: TGTGCCAGCAGCTCGTCCGGGACTTACTACGAGCAGTACTTC; CDR3 protein: CASSSSGTYYEQYF
clone size: once; J gene: TRBJ1-2; V gene: TRBV29-1; D gene: .; CDR3 DNA: TGCAGCGTTGAAACGGGGGAATATGGCTACACCTTC; CDR3 protein: CSVETGEYGYTF
clone size: many; J gene: TRBJ2-2; V gene: TRBV7-9; D gene: .; CDR3 DNA: TGTGCCATCCCGACCGGGGGCACGCCTGACACCGGGGAGCTGTTTTTT; CDR3 protein: CAIPTGGTPDTGELFF
clone size: .; J gene: TRBJ2-7; V gene: TRBV5-4; D gene: .; CDR3 DNA: TGTGCCAGCAGCCTTCCGGGACTTCCGGGTTACGAGCAGTACTTC; CDR3 protein: CASSLPGLPGYEQYF
clone size: .; J gene: TRBJ2-7; V gene: TRBV15; D gene: TRBD2; CDR3 DNA: TGTGCCACCAGCGGTAGCGGGACCTACGAGCAGTACTTC; CDR3 protein: CATSGSGTYEQYF
clone size: few; J gene: TRBJ2-5; V gene: TRBV5-1; D gene: .; CDR3 DNA: TGCGCCAGCAGCTTAGCAACGAAGAAATACTTC; CDR3 protein: CASSLATKKYF
clone size: many; J gene: TRBJ2-2; V gene: TRBV11-2; D gene: .; CDR3 DNA: TGTGCCAGCAACCGAGTCAACGAGGGTGACCCCTCCACCGGGGAGCTGTTTTTT; CDR3 protein: CASNRVNEGDPSTGELFF
clone size: .; J gene: TRBJ2-7; V gene: TRBV12-3/TRBV12-4; D gene: .; CDR3 DNA: TGTGCCAGCAGTTCAACGCTCCGCGTTGGGTCCCCCGGGGAGCAGTACTTC; CDR3 protein: CASSSTLRVGSPGEQYF
clone size: many; J gene: TRBJ2-1; V gene: TRBV27; D gene: TRBD2; CDR3 DNA: TGTGCCAGCAACCCCCGGACTAGCGTAGGACTTAGGGATGAGCAGTTCTTC; CDR3 protein: CASNPRTSVGLRDEQFF
clone size: many; J gene: TRBJ1-2; V gene: TRBV7-9; D gene: TRBD1; CDR3 DNA: TGTGCCAGCAGCTTATCCGGGACAGGGAACCTCTATGGCTACACCTTC; CDR3 protein: CASSLSGTGNLYGYTF
clone size: many; J gene: TRBJ1-1; V gene: TRBV29-1; D gene: .; CDR3 DNA: TGCAGCGTTTCTATGAACACTGAAGCTTTCTTT; CDR3 protein: CSVSMNTEAFF
clone size: many; J gene: TRBJ2-1; V gene: TRBV30; D gene: .; CDR3 DNA: TGTGCCTGGAACCTTGGGGTGGAGCAGTTCTTC; CDR3 protein: CAWNLGVEQFF
clone size: many; J gene: TRBJ2-3; V gene: TRBV29-1; D gene: TRBD1; CDR3 DNA: TGCAGCGTGAGGACAGGGCTCAGCACAGATACGCAGTATTTT; CDR3 protein: CSVRTGLSTDTQYF
clone size: many; J gene: TRBJ2-1; V gene: TRBV6-4; D gene: .; CDR3 DNA: TGTGCCAGCAGTGACTCGAGAGCGGGCGAGCAGTTCTTC; CDR3 protein: CASSDSRAGEQFF
clone size: many; J gene: TRBJ2-1; V gene: TRBV12-3/TRBV12-4; D gene: TRBD2; CDR3 DNA: TGTGCCAGCAGTCCAGCGGGAGGCGGGAATGAGCAGTTCTTC; CDR3 protein: CASSPAGGGNEQFF
clone size: many; J gene: TRBJ2-5; V gene: TRBV6-2/TRBV6-3; D gene: .; CDR3 DNA: TGTGCCAGCAGTACAGGGGGGGGAGAGACCCAGTACTTC; CDR3 protein: CASSTGGGETQYF
clone size: .; J gene: TRBJ2-1; V gene: TRBV7-3; D gene: TRBD2; CDR3 DNA: TGTGCCAGCAGTCCACTAGCGGGATACGGGGGAGGCAATGAGCAGTTCTTC; CDR3 protein: CASSPLAGYGGGNEQFF
clone size: .; J gene: TRBJ2-3; V gene: TRBV6-1; D gene: .; CDR3 DNA: TGTGCCAGCAGTGATTTACCGAGATCCGGCACAGATACGCAGTATTTT; CDR3 protein: CASSDLPRSGTDTQYF
clone size: many; J gene: TRBJ2-6; V gene: TRBV5-1; D gene: TRBD1; CDR3 DNA: TGCGCCAGCATGGGGACAGGGGGCCCTGGGGCCAACGTCCTGACTTTC; CDR3 protein: CASMGTGGPGANVLTF
clone size: many; J gene: TRBJ2-5; V gene: TRBV27; D gene: TRBD2; CDR3 DNA: TGTGCCAGTGGTGTAGCGGGGATAGAGACCCAGTACTTC; CDR3 protein: CASGVAGIETQYF
clone size: many; J gene: TRBJ2-5; V gene: TRBV5-4; D gene: .; CDR3 DNA: TGTGCCAGCATGAGAGAGGTAGATTGGAAGACCCAGTACTTC; CDR3 protein: CASMREVDWKTQYF
clone size: many; J gene: TRBJ2-4; V gene: TRBV6-4; D gene: TRBD2; CDR3 DNA: TGTGCCACTACCCACCGCCCGGGACTACCGTACTTC; CDR3 protein: CATTHRPGLPYF
clone size: many; J gene: TRBJ2-2; V gene: TRBV11-2; D gene: .; CDR3 DNA: TGTGCCAGCAGCTTAGGCAGGGCCGGGGAGCTGTTTTTT; CDR3 protein: CASSLGRAGELFF
clone size: many; J gene: TRBJ1-2; V gene: TRBV6-5; D gene: .; CDR3 DNA: TGTGCCAGCAGTTACTCACGGGCCCGACCTGATGGCTACACCTTC; CDR3 protein: CASSYSRARPDGYTF
clone size: many; J gene: TRBJ2-4; V gene: TRBV6-1; D gene: TRBD1; CDR3 DNA: TGTGCCAGCAGCCCCGGACAGGTGGGAGCCAAAAACATTCAGTACTTC; CDR3 protein: CASSPGQVGAKNIQYF
clone size: few; J gene: TRBJ2-2; V gene: TRBV7-6; D gene: .; CDR3 DNA: TGTGCCAGCAGCTTAGGATCGGACCTCACCGGGGAGCTGTTTTTT; CDR3 protein: CASSLGSDLTGELFF
clone size: many; J gene: TRBJ2-3; V gene: TRBV28; D gene: TRBD2; CDR3 DNA: TGTGCCAGCACCGTAGCGGGAGGGCCCACAGATACGCAGTATTTT; CDR3 protein: CASTVAGGPTDTQYF
clone size: medium-sized; J gene: TRBJ2-1; V gene: TRBV5-6; D gene: .; CDR3 DNA: TGTGCCAGCAGTCCCATGAGCGGGCCGAACTACAATGAGCAGTTCTTC; CDR3 protein: CASSPMSGPNYNEQFF
clone size: many; J gene: TRBJ2-2; V gene: TRBV24-1; D gene: .; CDR3 DNA: TGTGCCACCAGTGAGGGGGATCCCGGGGAGCTGTTTTTT; CDR3 protein: CATSEGDPGELFF
clone size: many; J gene: TRBJ2-5; V gene: TRBV28; D gene: TRBD1; CDR3 DNA: TGTGCCAGCAGTTCCCTCCGGGACAGGGACCAAGAGACCCAGTACTTC; CDR3 protein: CASSSLRDRDQETQYF
clone size: many; J gene: TRBJ2-5; V gene: TRBV5-1; D gene: .; CDR3 DNA: TGCGCCAGCAGCTTGGGAGGGGGAACCCAGTACTTC; CDR3 protein: CASSLGGGTQYF
clone size: many; J gene: TRBJ2-4; V gene: TRBV4-1; D gene: TRBD1; CDR3 DNA: TGCGCCAGCAGCCACCCGACAGGGATAGAACTAGCCAAAAACATTCAGTACTTC; CDR3 protein: CASSHPTGIELAKNIQYF
clone size: many; J gene: TRBJ1-1; V gene: TRBV20-1; D gene: .; CDR3 DNA: TGCAGTGCTAGGGGGCTGACGGGGAACACTGAAGCTTTCTTT; CDR3 protein: CSARGLTGNTEAFF
clone size: many; J gene: TRBJ2-1; V gene: TRBV20-1; D gene: TRBD2; CDR3 DNA: TGCAGTGCTGAGAGAGGTAGCGGGAGATACAATGAGCAGTTCTTC; CDR3 protein: CSAERGSGRYNEQFF
clone size: many; J gene: TRBJ2-3; V gene: TRBV19; D gene: .; CDR3 DNA: TGTGCCAGTAGTATCGATGGCGGTTCCCGGAGAGATACGCAGTATTTT; CDR3 protein: CASSIDGGSRRDTQYF
clone size: few; J gene: TRBJ2-2; V gene: TRBV5-1; D gene: TRBD2; CDR3 DNA: TGCGCCAGCAGTCTGTGGACTAGCGGCGCTCCTACCGGGGAGCTGTTTTTT; CDR3 protein: CASSLWTSGAPTGELFF
clone size: many; J gene: TRBJ2-3; V gene: TRBV3-1; D gene: .; CDR3 DNA: TGTGCCAGCAGCCAGGAAAACAGGGAGACGGATACGCAGTATTTT; CDR3 protein: CASSQENRETDTQYF
clone size: many; J gene: TRBJ2-5; V gene: TRBV2; D gene: TRBD2; CDR3 DNA: TGTGCCAGCAAACGAACTAGCGGATATCGGGAGACCCAGTACTTC; CDR3 protein: CASKRTSGYRETQYF
clone size: many; J gene: TRBJ2-7; V gene: TRBV13; D gene: TRBD1; CDR3 DNA: TGTGCCAGCAGCTGGGGACAGGGTGTCGACGAGCAGTACTTC; CDR3 protein: CASSWGQGVDEQYF